This TCR beta chain was documented in a study of T-cell reconstitution after alpha-beta-depleted transplantation in children. Findings and limits, study-wide: Elevated TCRbeta diversity at day 60 was traced, in some patients, to surviving recipient T cells and thymic progenitors. Expanded clones from the graft, numbering several hundred, reportedly supplied alpha-beta T cells about two months after transplant. Newly generated T cells supplied most T-cell counts and diversity one year post-transplant.

Unique molecular identifiers were used to barcode this TCRbeta library. TCRdb re-derived calls from the PCR reads in MiXCR, one entry per CDR3 protein. Of around 440,000 distinct CDR3 sequences listed, about a sixth are singletons. This clonotype was detected only a few times. The target antigen is unknown. The germline V gene encodes CDR1 DFQATT and CDR2 SNEGSKA (reference sequence). This CDR3 region has 12 residues. Trimming removed 8 bases from V and 7 bases from J, with 17 bases in between. The receptor was derived from a boy under three years old who had a stem cell transplant for Wiskott-Aldrich syndrome, so the T cells may come from the graft donor. The sequenced sample was PBMCs, mostly from graft donor cells, obtained 360 days after TCRalphabeta/CD19-depleted stem cell transplant. V usage is TRBV20-1 and J usage is TRBJ2-5; D unclear. CDR3 bases: TGCAGTTCGATTCGCGGCCTTTCGACCCAGTACTTC. It codes for CSSIRGLSTQYF.